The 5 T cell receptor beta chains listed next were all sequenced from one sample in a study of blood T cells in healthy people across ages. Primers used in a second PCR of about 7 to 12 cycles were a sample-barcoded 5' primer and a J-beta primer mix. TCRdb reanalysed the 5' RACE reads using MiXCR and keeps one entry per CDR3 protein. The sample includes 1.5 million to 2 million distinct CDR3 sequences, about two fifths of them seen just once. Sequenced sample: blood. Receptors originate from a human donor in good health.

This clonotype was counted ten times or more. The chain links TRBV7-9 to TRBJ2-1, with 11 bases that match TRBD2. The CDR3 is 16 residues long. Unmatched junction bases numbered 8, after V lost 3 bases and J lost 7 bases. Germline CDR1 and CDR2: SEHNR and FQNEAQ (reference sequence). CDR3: CASSFHSGGAGNEQFF. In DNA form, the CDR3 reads TGTGCCAGCAGCTTTCATAGCGGGGGGGCCGGTAATGAGCAGTTCTTC.

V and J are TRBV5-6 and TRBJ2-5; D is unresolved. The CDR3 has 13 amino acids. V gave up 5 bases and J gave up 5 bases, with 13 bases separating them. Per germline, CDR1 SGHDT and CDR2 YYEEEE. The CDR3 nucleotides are TGTGCCAGCAGTCGTTCCCGTGGGGAGACCCAGTACTTC. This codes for CASSRSRGETQYF.

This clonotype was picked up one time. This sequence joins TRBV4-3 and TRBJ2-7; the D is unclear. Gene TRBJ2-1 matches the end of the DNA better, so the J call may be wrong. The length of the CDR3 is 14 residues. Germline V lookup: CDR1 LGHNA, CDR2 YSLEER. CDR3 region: CASSQEHFSYEQFF. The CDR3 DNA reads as TGCGCCAGCAGCCAAGAGCATTTCTCCTACGAGCAGTTCTTC.

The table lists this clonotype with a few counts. CDR3 nucleotide sequence: TGTGCCAGCAGCATTGGGGAGTTGTATGGCTACACCTTC. Translation gives CASSIGELYGYTF. This chain uses TRBV7-8 with TRBJ1-2; unclear D gene. Deletions cut 5 bases from V and 5 bases from J, with 12 bases between. Germline CDR1 reads SGHVS; CDR2 reads FQNEAQ. The CDR3 runs 13 residues.

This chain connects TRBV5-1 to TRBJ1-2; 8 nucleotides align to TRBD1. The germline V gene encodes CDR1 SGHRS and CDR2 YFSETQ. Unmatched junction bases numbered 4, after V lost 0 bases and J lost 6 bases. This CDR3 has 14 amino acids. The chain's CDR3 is CASSLEQGGNGYTF. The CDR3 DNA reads TGCGCCAGCAGCTTGGAACAGGGGGGGAATGGCTACACCTTC.